These T cell receptor beta chains were read from a single sample in a study of blood T cell repertoires in COVID-19. The assay was immunoSEQ multiplex PCR, and TCRdb's table has in-frame clones only and misses some. The table has approximately 220,000 clones, approximately 87% seen once. The sequenced sample consisted of peripheral blood. The receptors derive from a woman aged 45-65 years with acute or convalescent COVID-19. The CDR3 runs from the conserved cysteine through the conserved F or W. The order of the fields is J gene, clone size, D gene, V gene, CDR3 DNA, CDR3 protein. D genes are given only for firm matches. Clone size is stated in some rows and not others, as once, few, many or a class when expanded.

j_call: TRBJ2-3
clone_size: NA
d_call: NA
v_call: TRBV5-1
cdr3_nt: TGCGCCAGCAGCGCCGGACAGCCACTCACAGATACGCAGTATTTT
cdr3_aa: CASSAGQPLTDTQYF

j_call: TRBJ2-7
clone_size: NA
d_call: NA
v_call: TRBV5-3
cdr3_nt: TGTGCCAGAAACGATGTTCTAGCGCCGAGACGTGAGAAGTACTTC
cdr3_aa: CARNDVLAPRREKYF

j_call: TRBJ2-3
clone_size: many
d_call: NA
v_call: TRBV27
cdr3_nt: TGTGCCAGCAGGCCGGGGGGCTCCACAGATACGCAGTATTTT
cdr3_aa: CASRPGGSTDTQYF

j_call: TRBJ2-7
clone_size: once
d_call: TRBD1
v_call: TRBV7-8
cdr3_nt: TGTGCCAGCAGCTCACAGACAGGGTTGGAGCAGTACTTC
cdr3_aa: CASSSQTGLEQYF

j_call: TRBJ2-5
clone_size: NA
d_call: NA
v_call: TRBV7-3
cdr3_nt: TGTGCCAGCAGCCCAGGGTCTAGCGCGTACCAAGAGACCCAGTACTTC
cdr3_aa: CASSPGSSAYQETQYF

j_call: TRBJ2-1
clone_size: NA
d_call: TRBD2
v_call: TRBV27
cdr3_nt: TGTGCCAGCAGTTTTCGGACTAGCGGGGGCCTGGGTAATGAGCAGTTCTTC
cdr3_aa: CASSFRTSGGLGNEQFF

j_call: TRBJ2-7
clone_size: NA
d_call: TRBD1
v_call: TRBV5-4
cdr3_nt: TGTGCCAGCAGCTCCGGGACAGACCCCTACGAGCAGTACTTC
cdr3_aa: CASSSGTDPYEQYF

j_call: TRBJ2-3
clone_size: NA
d_call: NA
v_call: TRBV9
cdr3_nt: TGTGCCAGCAGCCCTCGACGAGGGGATACGCAGTATTTT
cdr3_aa: CASSPRRGDTQYF

j_call: TRBJ2-3
clone_size: NA
d_call: TRBD1
v_call: TRBV27
cdr3_nt: TGTGCCAGCAGTAAATTCACAGGGGTAAGCACAGATACGCAGTATTTT
cdr3_aa: CASSKFTGVSTDTQYF

j_call: TRBJ2-1
clone_size: NA
d_call: TRBD2
v_call: TRBV10-2
cdr3_nt: TGCGCCAGATCGACTAGCGGGATGTTCAATGAGCAGTTCTTC
cdr3_aa: CARSTSGMFNEQFF

j_call: TRBJ2-1
clone_size: NA
d_call: NA
v_call: TRBV7-2
cdr3_nt: TGTGCCAGCAGCTTAGTTGGCGGGACGCTTAATGAGCAGTTCTTC
cdr3_aa: CASSLVGGTLNEQFF

j_call: TRBJ1-2
clone_size: NA
d_call: NA
v_call: TRBV18
cdr3_nt: TGTGCCAGCTCCCCCGGGCAGGGGTATGGCTACACCTTC
cdr3_aa: CASSPGQGYGYTF

j_call: TRBJ2-1
clone_size: NA
d_call: TRBD2
v_call: TRBV19
cdr3_nt: TGTGCCAGTAGTAAGAGTAGCGGGGGGCCGTTGAGCTCCTACAATGAGCAGTTCTTC
cdr3_aa: CASSKSSGGPLSSYNEQFF

j_call: TRBJ2-7
clone_size: NA
d_call: TRBD1
v_call: TRBV29-1
cdr3_nt: TGCAGCGTGGCCCTAGACAGGGATCCCTACGAGCAGTACTTC
cdr3_aa: CSVALDRDPYEQYF

j_call: TRBJ1-1
clone_size: NA
d_call: NA
v_call: TRBV5-1
cdr3_nt: TGCGCCAGCAGCTTGGATGCGGGCGACGGGAAAGCTTTCTTT
cdr3_aa: CASSLDAGDGKAFF

j_call: TRBJ2-7
clone_size: NA
d_call: NA
v_call: TRBV18
cdr3_nt: TGTGCCAGCTCGCCACAGGAGACAGTTTCCTACGAGCAGTACTTC
cdr3_aa: CASSPQETVSYEQYF

j_call: TRBJ2-7
clone_size: NA
d_call: NA
v_call: TRBV6-2/TRBV6-3
cdr3_nt: TGTGCCAGCAGTTCCCGGGCCAGGGGGGCCTACGAGCAGTACTTC
cdr3_aa: CASSSRARGAYEQYF

j_call: TRBJ2-7
clone_size: few
d_call: NA
v_call: TRBV5-4
cdr3_nt: TGTGCCAGCAGCTTTGCAGGGGCCTACGAGCAGTACTTC
cdr3_aa: CASSFAGAYEQYF

j_call: TRBJ1-5
clone_size: once
d_call: NA
v_call: TRBV30
cdr3_nt: TGTGCCTGGAGTTTACAGACCCGCAATCAGCCCCAGCATTTT
cdr3_aa: CAWSLQTRNQPQHF

j_call: TRBJ1-1
clone_size: NA
d_call: TRBD1
v_call: TRBV4-1
cdr3_nt: TGCGCCAGCAGCCAAGTGGACAGGGTGAACACTGAAGCTTTCTTT
cdr3_aa: CASSQVDRVNTEAFF

j_call: TRBJ1-5
clone_size: medium-sized
d_call: TRBD1
v_call: TRBV6-2/TRBV6-3
cdr3_nt: TGTGCCAGCAGTTACCCCGGGACAGGGAATCAGCCCCAGCATTTT
cdr3_aa: CASSYPGTGNQPQHF

j_call: TRBJ1-2
clone_size: NA
d_call: NA
v_call: TRBV19
cdr3_nt: TGTGCCAGTAGTCCGTTCACCTCACCGGACTATGGCTACACCTTC
cdr3_aa: CASSPFTSPDYGYTF

j_call: TRBJ2-1
clone_size: NA
d_call: NA
v_call: TRBV4-2
cdr3_nt: TGTGCCAGCAGCCAAGATCCGACGGGGGGCAGAGATGAGCAGTTCTTC
cdr3_aa: CASSQDPTGGRDEQFF

j_call: TRBJ2-7
clone_size: NA
d_call: NA
v_call: TRBV21-1
cdr3_nt: TGTGCCAGCAGCAAGGATGGGGCAATACCCTCCTACGAGCAGTACTTC
cdr3_aa: CASSKDGAIPSYEQYF

j_call: TRBJ1-3
clone_size: NA
d_call: NA
v_call: TRBV6-1
cdr3_nt: TGTGCCAGCAGTGAAAGGGAGGGACGGTTGTTAAACACCATATATTTT
cdr3_aa: CASSEREGRLLNTIYF

j_call: TRBJ2-2
clone_size: NA
d_call: NA
v_call: TRBV4-1
cdr3_nt: TGCGCCAGCAGCCTTAGTATCGGGGAGCTGTTTTTT
cdr3_aa: CASSLSIGELFF

j_call: TRBJ2-3
clone_size: NA
d_call: TRBD1
v_call: TRBV24-1
cdr3_nt: TGTGCCACCAGTGAAGGGACAGGCCTTACCGGGGGTACGCAGTATTTT
cdr3_aa: CATSEGTGLTGGTQYF

j_call: TRBJ2-5
clone_size: NA
d_call: NA
v_call: TRBV5-5
cdr3_nt: TGTGCCAGCAGCAATAACAGGTTTCTGGAGACCCAGTACTTC
cdr3_aa: CASSNNRFLETQYF

j_call: TRBJ1-1
clone_size: NA
d_call: NA
v_call: TRBV9
cdr3_nt: TGTGCCAGCAGCGTAGTATGGAGTGCCACTGAAGCTTTCTTT
cdr3_aa: CASSVVWSATEAFF

j_call: TRBJ1-5
clone_size: NA
d_call: NA
v_call: TRBV21-1
cdr3_nt: TGTGCCAGGCCGACAGGGCGATATAGCAATCAGCCCCAGCATTTT
cdr3_aa: CARPTGRYSNQPQHF

j_call: TRBJ2-3
clone_size: NA
d_call: TRBD2
v_call: TRBV5-6
cdr3_nt: TGTGCCAGCAGCCCTAGCGGCAACGGTGATACGCAGTATTTT
cdr3_aa: CASSPSGNGDTQYF

j_call: TRBJ2-7
clone_size: NA
d_call: NA
v_call: TRBV6-5
cdr3_nt: TGTGCCAGCAGCCTTGGACAGAGGTCCTACGAGCAGTACTTC
cdr3_aa: CASSLGQRSYEQYF

j_call: TRBJ2-7
clone_size: NA
d_call: NA
v_call: TRBV5-1
cdr3_nt: TGCGCCAGCAGCTTGACAGGGAGGGTGGTTGACGAGCAGTACTTC
cdr3_aa: CASSLTGRVVDEQYF

j_call: TRBJ1-6
clone_size: NA
d_call: NA
v_call: TRBV11-3
cdr3_nt: TGTGCCAGCAGCTTAGCCGGGGATGGGAATTCACCCCTCCACTTT
cdr3_aa: CASSLAGDGNSPLHF

j_call: TRBJ1-5
clone_size: NA
d_call: NA
v_call: TRBV19
cdr3_nt: TGTGCCAGTAGTATCCGGGTTTATAGCAATCAGCCCCAGCATTTT
cdr3_aa: CASSIRVYSNQPQHF

j_call: TRBJ1-6
clone_size: NA
d_call: TRBD1
v_call: TRBV15
cdr3_nt: TGTGCCACCAGCAGAGACCCGGACAGGGGTAATTCACCCCTCCACTTT
cdr3_aa: CATSRDPDRGNSPLHF

j_call: TRBJ2-7
clone_size: NA
d_call: TRBD2
v_call: TRBV27
cdr3_nt: TGTGCCAGCAGCCCCGGGACTACCTCCTACGAGCAGTACTTC
cdr3_aa: CASSPGTTSYEQYF

j_call: TRBJ1-2
clone_size: NA
d_call: TRBD1
v_call: TRBV18
cdr3_nt: TGTGCCAGCTCAACGGGACAGGGTTATGGCTACACCTTC
cdr3_aa: CASSTGQGYGYTF

j_call: TRBJ2-1
clone_size: once
d_call: NA
v_call: TRBV19
cdr3_nt: TGTGCCAGTAGTATTGTCCAAACTAACAATGAGCAGTTCTTC
cdr3_aa: CASSIVQTNNEQFF

j_call: TRBJ1-4
clone_size: NA
d_call: NA
v_call: TRBV3-1/TRBV3-2
cdr3_nt: TGTGCCAGCACCCAGGGTGAGGGCGGAGTGCAAGTGGAAAAACTGTTTTTT
cdr3_aa: CASTQGEGGVQVEKLFF

j_call: TRBJ2-1
clone_size: once
d_call: NA
v_call: TRBV27
cdr3_nt: TGTGCCAGCAGTTTGGCGGGCCTAGGGCGGACCAATGAGCAGTTCTTC
cdr3_aa: CASSLAGLGRTNEQFF

j_call: TRBJ1-1
clone_size: NA
d_call: NA
v_call: TRBV18
cdr3_nt: TGTGCCAGCTCACCACCACGGGAGGGGTACACTGAAGCTTTCTTT
cdr3_aa: CASSPPREGYTEAFF

j_call: TRBJ2-2
clone_size: NA
d_call: TRBD2
v_call: TRBV3-1/TRBV3-2
cdr3_nt: TGTGCCAGCAGCCGAGGTAGCGGGGGCCCGAACACCGGGGAGCTGTTTTTT
cdr3_aa: CASSRGSGGPNTGELFF

j_call: TRBJ1-1
clone_size: NA
d_call: TRBD1
v_call: TRBV9
cdr3_nt: TGTGCCAGCAGCGGAGGACAGGGGGCTTACACTGAAGCTTTCTTT
cdr3_aa: CASSGGQGAYTEAFF

j_call: TRBJ2-7
clone_size: NA
d_call: TRBD1
v_call: TRBV6-5
cdr3_nt: TGTGCCAGCAGTTACAAGACAGGGAACTACGAGCAGTACTTC
cdr3_aa: CASSYKTGNYEQYF

j_call: TRBJ1-1
clone_size: NA
d_call: NA
v_call: TRBV10-3
cdr3_nt: TGTGCCATCAGTGTGACAGGACAGAACACTGAAGCTTTCTTT
cdr3_aa: CAISVTGQNTEAFF